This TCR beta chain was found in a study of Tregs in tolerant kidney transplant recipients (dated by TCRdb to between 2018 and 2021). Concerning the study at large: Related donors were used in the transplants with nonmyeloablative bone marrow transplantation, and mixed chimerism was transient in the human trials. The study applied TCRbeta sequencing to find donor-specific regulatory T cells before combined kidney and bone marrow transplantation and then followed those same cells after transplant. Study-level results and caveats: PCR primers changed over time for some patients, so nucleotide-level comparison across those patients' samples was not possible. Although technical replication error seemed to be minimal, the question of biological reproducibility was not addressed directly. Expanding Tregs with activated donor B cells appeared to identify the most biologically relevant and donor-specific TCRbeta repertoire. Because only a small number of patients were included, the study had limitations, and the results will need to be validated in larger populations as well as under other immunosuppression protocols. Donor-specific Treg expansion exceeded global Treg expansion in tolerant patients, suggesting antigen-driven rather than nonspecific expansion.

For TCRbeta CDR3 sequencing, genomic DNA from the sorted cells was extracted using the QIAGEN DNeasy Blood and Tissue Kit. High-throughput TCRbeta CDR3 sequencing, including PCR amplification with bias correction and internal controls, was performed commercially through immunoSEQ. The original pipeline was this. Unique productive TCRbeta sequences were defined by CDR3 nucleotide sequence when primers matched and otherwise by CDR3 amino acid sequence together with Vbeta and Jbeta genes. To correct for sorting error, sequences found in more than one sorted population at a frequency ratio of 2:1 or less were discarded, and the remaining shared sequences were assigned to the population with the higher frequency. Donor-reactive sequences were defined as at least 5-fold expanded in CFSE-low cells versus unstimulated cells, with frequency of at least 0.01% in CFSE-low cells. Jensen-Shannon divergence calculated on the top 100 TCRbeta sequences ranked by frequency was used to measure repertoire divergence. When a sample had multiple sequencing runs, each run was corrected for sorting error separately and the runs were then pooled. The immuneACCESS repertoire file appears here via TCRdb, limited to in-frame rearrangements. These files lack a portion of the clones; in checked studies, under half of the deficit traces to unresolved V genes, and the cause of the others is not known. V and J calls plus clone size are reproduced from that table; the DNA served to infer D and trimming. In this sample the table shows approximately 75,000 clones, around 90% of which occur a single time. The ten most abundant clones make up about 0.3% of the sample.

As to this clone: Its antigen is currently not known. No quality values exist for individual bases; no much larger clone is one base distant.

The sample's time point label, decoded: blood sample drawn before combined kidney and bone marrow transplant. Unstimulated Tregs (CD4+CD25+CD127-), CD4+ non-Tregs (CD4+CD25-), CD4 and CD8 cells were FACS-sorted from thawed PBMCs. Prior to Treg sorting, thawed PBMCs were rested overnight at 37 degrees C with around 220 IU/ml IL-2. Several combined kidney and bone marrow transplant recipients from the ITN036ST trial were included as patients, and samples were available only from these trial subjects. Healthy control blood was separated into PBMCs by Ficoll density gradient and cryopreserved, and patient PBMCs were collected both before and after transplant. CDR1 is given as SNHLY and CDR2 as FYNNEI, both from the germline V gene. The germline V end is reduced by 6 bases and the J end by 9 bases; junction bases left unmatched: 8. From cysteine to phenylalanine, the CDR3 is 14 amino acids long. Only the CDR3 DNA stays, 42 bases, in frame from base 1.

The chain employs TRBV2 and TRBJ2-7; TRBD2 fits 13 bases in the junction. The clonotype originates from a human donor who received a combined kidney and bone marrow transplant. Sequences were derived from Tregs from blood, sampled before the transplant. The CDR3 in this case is CASRPGTSGARQYF. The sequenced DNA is TGTGCCAGCAGGCCGGGGACTAGCGGGGCGAGGCAGTACTTC.